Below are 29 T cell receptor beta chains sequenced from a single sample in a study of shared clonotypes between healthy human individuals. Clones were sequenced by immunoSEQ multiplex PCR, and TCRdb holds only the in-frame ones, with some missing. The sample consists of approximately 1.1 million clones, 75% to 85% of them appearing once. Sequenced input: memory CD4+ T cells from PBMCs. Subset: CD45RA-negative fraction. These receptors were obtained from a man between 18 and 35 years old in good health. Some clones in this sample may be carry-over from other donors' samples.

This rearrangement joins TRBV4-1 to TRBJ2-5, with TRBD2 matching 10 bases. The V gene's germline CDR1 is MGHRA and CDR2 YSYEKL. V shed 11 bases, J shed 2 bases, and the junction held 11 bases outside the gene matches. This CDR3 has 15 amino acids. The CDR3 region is CAARRASGGQETQYF. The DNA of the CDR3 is TGCGCCGCTAGGAGGGCTAGCGGGGGACAAGAGACCCAGTACTTC.

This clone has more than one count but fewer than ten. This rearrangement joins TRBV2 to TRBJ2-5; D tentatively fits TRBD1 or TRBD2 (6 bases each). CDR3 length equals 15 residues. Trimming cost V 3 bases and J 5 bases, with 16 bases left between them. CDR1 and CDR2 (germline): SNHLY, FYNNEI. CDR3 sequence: CASSDSWRRGETQYF. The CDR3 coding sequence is TGTGCCAGCAGTGACTCCTGGCGGAGGGGGGAGACCCAGTACTTC.

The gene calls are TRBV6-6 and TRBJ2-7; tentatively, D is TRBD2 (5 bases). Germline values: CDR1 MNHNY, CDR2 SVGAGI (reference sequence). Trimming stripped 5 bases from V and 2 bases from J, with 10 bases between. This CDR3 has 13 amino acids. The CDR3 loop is CASSHRTAYEQYF. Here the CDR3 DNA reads TGTGCCAGCAGTCATCGGACTGCCTACGAGCAGTACTTC.

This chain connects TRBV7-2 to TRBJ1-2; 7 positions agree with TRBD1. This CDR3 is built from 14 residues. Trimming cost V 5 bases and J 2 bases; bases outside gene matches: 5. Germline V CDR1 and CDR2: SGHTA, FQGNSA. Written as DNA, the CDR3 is TGTGCCAGCAGCCGACAGGGCACAAACTATGGCTACACCTTC. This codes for CASSRQGTNYGYTF. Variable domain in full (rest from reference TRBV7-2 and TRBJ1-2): GAGVSQSPSNKVTEKGKDVELRCDPISGHTALYWYRQSLGQGLEFLIYFQGNSAPDKSGLPSDRFSAERTGGSVSTLTIQRTQQEDSAVYLCASSRQGTNYGYTFGSGTRLTVV.

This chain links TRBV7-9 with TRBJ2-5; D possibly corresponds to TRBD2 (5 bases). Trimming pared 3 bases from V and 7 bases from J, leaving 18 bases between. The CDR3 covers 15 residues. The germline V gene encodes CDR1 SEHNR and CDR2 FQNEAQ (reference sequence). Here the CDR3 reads CASSLSRASERTQYF. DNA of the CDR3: TGTGCCAGCAGCTTGTCGCGGGCATCGGAAAGGACCCAGTACTTC.

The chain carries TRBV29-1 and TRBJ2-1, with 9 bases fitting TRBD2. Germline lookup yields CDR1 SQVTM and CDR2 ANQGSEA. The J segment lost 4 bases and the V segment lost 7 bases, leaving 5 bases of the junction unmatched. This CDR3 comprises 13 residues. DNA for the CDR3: TGCAGCGCCGGGACTAGCCTATACAATGAGCAGTTCTTC. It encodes CSAGTSLYNEQFF.

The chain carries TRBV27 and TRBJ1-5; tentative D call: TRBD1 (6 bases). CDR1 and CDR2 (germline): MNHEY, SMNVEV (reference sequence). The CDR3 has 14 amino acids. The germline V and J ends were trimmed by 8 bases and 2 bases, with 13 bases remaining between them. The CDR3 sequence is CASQGRGGNQPQHF. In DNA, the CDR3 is TGTGCCAGCCAGGGGAGGGGAGGCAATCAGCCCCAGCATTTT.

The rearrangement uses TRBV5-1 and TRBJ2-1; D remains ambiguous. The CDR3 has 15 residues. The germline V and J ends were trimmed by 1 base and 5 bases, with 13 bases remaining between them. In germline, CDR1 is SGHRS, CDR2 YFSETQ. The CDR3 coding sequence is TGCGCCAGCAGCTTGCTTATTCTTGGGGACAATGAGCAGTTCTTC. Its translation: CASSLLILGDNEQFF.

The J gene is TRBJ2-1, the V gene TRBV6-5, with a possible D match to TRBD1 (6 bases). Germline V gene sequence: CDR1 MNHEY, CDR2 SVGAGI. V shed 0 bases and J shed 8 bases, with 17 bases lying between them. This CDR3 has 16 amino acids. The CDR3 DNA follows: TGTGCCAGCAGTTACTCGTGGGGGACCCCAGGGGATGAGCAGTTCTTC. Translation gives CASSYSWGTPGDEQFF.

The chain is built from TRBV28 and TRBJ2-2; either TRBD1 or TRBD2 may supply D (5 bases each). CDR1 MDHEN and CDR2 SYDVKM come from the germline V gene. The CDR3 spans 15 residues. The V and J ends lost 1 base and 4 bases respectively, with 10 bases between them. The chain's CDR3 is CASSLSGTRTGELFF. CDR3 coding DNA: TGTGCCAGCAGTTTATCGGGGACCCGCACCGGGGAGCTGTTTTTT.

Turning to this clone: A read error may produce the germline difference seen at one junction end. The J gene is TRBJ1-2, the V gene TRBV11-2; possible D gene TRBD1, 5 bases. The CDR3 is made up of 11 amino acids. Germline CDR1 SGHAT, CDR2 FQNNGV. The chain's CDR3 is CASSPGLIFLF. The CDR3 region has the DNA TGTGCCAGCAGCCCGGGACTGATCTTCCTCTTC.

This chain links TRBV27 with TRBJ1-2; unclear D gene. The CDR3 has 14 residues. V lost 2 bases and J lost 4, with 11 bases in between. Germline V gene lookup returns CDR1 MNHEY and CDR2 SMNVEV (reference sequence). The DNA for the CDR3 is TGTGCCAGCAGTTTAAGGCAGAATAGCTATGGCTACACCTTC. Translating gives CASSLRQNSYGYTF.

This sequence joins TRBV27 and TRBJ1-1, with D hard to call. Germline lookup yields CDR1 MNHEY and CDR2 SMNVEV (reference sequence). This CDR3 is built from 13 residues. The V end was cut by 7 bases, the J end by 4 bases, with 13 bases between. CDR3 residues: CASKPRRSTEAFF. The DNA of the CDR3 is TGTGCCAGCAAACCGCGACGGTCCACTGAAGCTTTCTTT.

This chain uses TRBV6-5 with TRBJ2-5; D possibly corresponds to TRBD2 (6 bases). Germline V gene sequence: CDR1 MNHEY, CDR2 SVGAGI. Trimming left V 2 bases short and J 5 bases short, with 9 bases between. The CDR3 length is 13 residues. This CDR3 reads CASSYVRGETQYF. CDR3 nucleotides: TGTGCCAGCAGTTACGTCCGGGGGGAGACCCAGTACTTC.

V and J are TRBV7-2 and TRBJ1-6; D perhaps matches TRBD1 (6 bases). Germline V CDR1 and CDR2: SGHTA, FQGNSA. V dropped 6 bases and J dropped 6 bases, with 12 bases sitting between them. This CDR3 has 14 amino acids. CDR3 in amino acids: CASSLGQVNSPLHF. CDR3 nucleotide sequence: TGTGCCAGCAGTCTGGGACAAGTTAATTCACCCCTCCACTTT.

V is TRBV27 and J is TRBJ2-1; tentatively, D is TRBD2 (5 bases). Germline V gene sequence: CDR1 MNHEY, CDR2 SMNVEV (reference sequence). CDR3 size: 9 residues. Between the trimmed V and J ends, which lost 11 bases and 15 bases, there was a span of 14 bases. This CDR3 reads CAGSAARFF. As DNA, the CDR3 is TGTGCCGGGAGCGCAGCTCGGTTCTTC.

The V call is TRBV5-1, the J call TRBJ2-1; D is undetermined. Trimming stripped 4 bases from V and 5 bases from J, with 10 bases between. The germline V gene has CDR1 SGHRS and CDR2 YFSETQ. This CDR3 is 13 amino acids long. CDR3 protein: CASSANANNEQFF. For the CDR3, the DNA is TGCGCCAGCAGCGCGAATGCGAACAATGAGCAGTTCTTC.

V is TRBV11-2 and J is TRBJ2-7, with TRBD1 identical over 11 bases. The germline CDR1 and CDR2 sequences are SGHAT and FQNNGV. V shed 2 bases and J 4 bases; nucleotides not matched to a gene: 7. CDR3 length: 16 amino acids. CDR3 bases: TGTGCCAGCAGCTTATCGAGCTGGGACAGGGGGTACGAGCAGTACTTC. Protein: CASSLSSWDRGYEQYF.

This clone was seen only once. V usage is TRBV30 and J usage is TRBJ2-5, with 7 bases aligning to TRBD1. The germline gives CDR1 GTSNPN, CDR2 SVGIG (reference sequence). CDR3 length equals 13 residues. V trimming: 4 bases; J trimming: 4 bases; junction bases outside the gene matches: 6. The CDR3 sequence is CAWNDRVRETQYF. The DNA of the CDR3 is TGTGCCTGGAACGACAGGGTGAGAGAGACCCAGTACTTC.

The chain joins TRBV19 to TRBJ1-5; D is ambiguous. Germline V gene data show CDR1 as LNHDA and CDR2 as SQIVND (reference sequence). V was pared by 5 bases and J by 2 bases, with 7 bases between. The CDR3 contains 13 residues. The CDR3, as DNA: TGTGCCAGTAGTTCCTTGGGCAATCAGCCCCAGCATTTT. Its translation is CASSSLGNQPQHF.

CDR3 region: CASSQGPRTSGTANTGELFF. The CDR3 bases are TGCGCCAGCAGCCAAGGGCCCCGGACTAGCGGCACGGCGAACACCGGGGAGCTGTTTTTT. The chain carries TRBV4-1 and TRBJ2-2, with 10 nucleotides matching TRBD2. Germline CDR1 reads MGHRA; CDR2 reads YSYEKL. Trimming took 1 base from V and 0 from J; bases not matched to a gene: 11. The CDR3 spans 20 residues.

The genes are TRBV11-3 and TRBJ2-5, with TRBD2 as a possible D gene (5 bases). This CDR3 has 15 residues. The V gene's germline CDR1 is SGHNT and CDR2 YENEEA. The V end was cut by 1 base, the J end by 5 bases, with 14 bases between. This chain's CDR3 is CASSLGGVERETQYF. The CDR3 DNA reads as TGTGCCAGCAGCTTAGGGGGAGTGGAAAGGGAGACCCAGTACTTC.

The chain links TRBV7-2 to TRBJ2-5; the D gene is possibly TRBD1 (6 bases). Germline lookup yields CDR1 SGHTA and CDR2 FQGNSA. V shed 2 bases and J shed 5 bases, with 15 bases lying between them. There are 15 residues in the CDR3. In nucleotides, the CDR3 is TGTGCCAGCAGCTTATTGTTTGGGGGCCGGGAGACCCAGTACTTC. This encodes CASSLLFGGRETQYF. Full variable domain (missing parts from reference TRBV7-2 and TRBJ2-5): GAGVSQSPSNKVTEKGKDVELRCDPISGHTALYWYRQSLGQGLEFLIYFQGNSAPDKSGLPSDRFSAERTGGSVSTLTIQRTQQEDSAVYLCASSLLFGGRETQYFGPGTRLLVL.

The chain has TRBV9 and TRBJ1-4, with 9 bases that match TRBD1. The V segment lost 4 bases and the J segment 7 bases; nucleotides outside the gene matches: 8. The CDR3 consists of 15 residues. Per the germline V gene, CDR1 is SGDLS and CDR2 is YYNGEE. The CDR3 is CASSTTGGEGEKLFF. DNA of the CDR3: TGTGCCAGCAGCACAACAGGGGGCGAGGGTGAAAAACTGTTTTTT.

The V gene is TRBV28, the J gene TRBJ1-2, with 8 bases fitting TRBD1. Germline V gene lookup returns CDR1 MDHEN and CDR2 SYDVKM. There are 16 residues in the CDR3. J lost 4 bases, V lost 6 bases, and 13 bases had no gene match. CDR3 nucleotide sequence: TGTGCCAGCAGAAAGACAGGGGAAATTACGTCCTATGGCTACACCTTC. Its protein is CASRKTGEITSYGYTF.

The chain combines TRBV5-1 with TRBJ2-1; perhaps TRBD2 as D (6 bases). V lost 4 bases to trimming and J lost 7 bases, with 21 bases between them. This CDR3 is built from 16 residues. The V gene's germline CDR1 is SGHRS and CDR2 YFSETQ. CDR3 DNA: TGCGCCAGCAGCCCCGCCTGGGGGGTCGGAAATAATGAGCAGTTCTTC. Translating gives CASSPAWGVGNNEQFF.

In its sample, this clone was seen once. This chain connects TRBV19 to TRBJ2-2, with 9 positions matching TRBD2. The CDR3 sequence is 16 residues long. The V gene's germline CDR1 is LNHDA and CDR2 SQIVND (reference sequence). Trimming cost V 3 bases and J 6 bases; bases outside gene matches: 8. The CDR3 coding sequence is TGTGCCAGTAGTATTAGAGGGCTAGCGGGATCCGGGGAGCTGTTTTTT. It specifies CASSIRGLAGSGELFF. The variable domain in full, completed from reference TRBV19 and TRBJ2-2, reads DGGITQSPKYLFRKEGQNVTLSCEQNLNHDAMYWYRQDPGQGLRLIYYSQIVNDFQKGDIAEGYSVSREKKESFPLTVTSAQKNPTAFYLCASSIRGLAGSGELFFGEGSRLTVL.

The CDR3 nucleotides read TGTGCCAGCAGCCAAGTACGGGGGAAGGGTGAAAAACTGTTTTTT. Its translation is CASSQVRGKGEKLFF. J is TRBJ1-4 and V is TRBV14; TRBD1 might be the D (5 bases). The V end lost 1 base, the J end lost 7 bases, and 13 bases lay between the germline ends. Germline-derived CDR1 and CDR2 are SGHDN and FVKESK. The CDR3 spans 15 residues.

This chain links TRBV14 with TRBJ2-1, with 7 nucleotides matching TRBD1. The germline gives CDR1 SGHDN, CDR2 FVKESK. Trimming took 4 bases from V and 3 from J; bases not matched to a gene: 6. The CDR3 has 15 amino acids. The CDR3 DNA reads TGTGCCAGCAGCCCAAGGACAGGAAGCTACAATGAGCAGTTCTTC. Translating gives CASSPRTGSYNEQFF. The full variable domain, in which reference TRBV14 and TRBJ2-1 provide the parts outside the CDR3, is EAGVTQFPSHSVIEKGQTVTLRCDPISGHDNLYWYRRVMGKEIKFLLHFVKESKQDESGMPNNRFLAERTGGTYSTLKVQPAELEDSGVYFCASSPRTGSYNEQFFGPGTRLTVL.